Detailed here is one T cell receptor beta chain. Generated by immunoSEQ multiplex PCR, the TCRdb table keeps only in-frame clones and is missing some. Of tens of thousands of clones listed, approximately 91% are singletons. This entry belongs to a study of graft-versus-host responses after intestinal transplantation. Researchers processed graft tissue to release intraepithelial and lamina propria lymphocytes. J gave up 6 bases and V 0 bases, and 1 base lay outside the gene matches. In germline, CDR1 is MGHRA, CDR2 YSYEKL. There are 16 residues in the CDR3. The sequencing here drew on ileum tissue, taken less than 400 days after transplant. The receptor comes from a human patient who received an intestinal transplant, so some T cells may come from the graft donor. This chain uses TRBV4-1 with TRBJ2-3; 15 nucleotides line up with TRBD2. The CDR3 region has the DNA TGCGCCAGCAGCCAAGAGGGACTAGCGGGAGGCGATACGCAGTATTTT. Its translation: CASSQEGLAGGDTQYF.